The source of this T cell receptor beta chain is a study of patients and donors after allogeneic stem cell transplantation. V shed 0 bases and J shed 4 bases, with 9 bases lying between them. Germline values: CDR1 LGHNA, CDR2 YSLEER. The CDR3 has 14 residues. TCRdb re-derived calls from the RT-PCR reads in MiXCR, one entry per CDR3 protein. The sample has over 25,000 distinct CDR3 sequences, around 33% seen once. The clonotype was recovered from a human donor who was either an allogeneic HSCT recipient or a stem cell or donor lymphocyte infusion donor (not recorded which). It is not recorded whose cells these are; they may come from a transplant donor. The source material was blood, either unsorted or a sorted T cell fraction (not recorded which). The chain has TRBV4-3 and TRBJ1-2; D call uncertain. The CDR3 is CASSQDVRSYGYTF. CDR3 nucleotides: TGCGCCAGCAGCCAAGATGTACGCTCCTATGGCTACACCTTC.